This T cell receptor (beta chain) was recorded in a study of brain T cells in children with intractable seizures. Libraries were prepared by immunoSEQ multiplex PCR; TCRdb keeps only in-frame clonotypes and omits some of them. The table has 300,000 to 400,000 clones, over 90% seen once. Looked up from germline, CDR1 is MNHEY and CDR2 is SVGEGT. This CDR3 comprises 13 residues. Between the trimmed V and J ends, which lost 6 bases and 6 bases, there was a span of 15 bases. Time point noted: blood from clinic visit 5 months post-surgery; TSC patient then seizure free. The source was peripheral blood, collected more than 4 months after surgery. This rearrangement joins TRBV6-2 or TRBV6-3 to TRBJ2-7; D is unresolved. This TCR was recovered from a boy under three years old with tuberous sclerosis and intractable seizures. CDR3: CASSQGVSTEQYF. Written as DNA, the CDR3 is TGTGCCAGCAGCCAAGGCGTCTCCACCGAGCAGTACTTC.